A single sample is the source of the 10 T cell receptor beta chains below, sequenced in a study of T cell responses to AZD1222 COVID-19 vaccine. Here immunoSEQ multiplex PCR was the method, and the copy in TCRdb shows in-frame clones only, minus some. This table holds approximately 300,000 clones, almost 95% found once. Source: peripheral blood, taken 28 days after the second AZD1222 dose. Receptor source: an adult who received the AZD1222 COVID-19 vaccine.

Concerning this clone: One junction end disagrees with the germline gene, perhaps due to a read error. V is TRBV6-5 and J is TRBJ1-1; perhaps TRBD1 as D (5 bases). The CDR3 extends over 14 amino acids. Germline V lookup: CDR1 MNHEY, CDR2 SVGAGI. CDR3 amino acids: CASKPGPMNTEAFF. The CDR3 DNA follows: TGTGCCAGCAAACCGGGACCGATGAATACTGAAGCTTTCTTT.

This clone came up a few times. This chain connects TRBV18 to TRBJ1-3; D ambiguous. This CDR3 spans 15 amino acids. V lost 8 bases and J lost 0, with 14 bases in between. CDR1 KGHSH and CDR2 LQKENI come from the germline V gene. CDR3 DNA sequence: TGTGCCAGCCAATCATCACGGGCCTCTGGAAACACCATATATTTT. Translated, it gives CASQSSRASGNTIYF.

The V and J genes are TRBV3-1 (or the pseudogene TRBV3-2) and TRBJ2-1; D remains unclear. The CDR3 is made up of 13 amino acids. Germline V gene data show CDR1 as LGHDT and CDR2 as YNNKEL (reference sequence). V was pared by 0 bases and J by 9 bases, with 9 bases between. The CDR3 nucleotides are TGTGCCAGCAGCCAAGAGAGGTTCACTGAGCAGTTCTTC. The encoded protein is CASSQERFTEQFF.

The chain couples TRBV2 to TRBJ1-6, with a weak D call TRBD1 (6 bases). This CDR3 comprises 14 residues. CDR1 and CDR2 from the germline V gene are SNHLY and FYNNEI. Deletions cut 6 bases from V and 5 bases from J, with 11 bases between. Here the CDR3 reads CASSLGADNSPLHF. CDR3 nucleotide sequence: TGTGCCAGCAGCCTGGGGGCAGATAATTCACCCCTCCACTTT.

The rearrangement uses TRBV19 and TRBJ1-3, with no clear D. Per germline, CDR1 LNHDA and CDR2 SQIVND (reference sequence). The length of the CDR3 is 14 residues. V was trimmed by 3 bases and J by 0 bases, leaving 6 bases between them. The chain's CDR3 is CASSIGNSGNTIYF. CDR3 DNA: TGTGCCAGTAGTATTGGAAACTCTGGAAACACCATATATTTT.

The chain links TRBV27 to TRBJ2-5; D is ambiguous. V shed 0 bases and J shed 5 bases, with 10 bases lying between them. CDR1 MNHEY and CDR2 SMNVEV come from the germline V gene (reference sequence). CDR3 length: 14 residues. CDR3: CASSLSLVGETQYF. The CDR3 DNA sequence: TGTGCCAGCAGTTTATCGCTTGTTGGTGAGACCCAGTACTTC.

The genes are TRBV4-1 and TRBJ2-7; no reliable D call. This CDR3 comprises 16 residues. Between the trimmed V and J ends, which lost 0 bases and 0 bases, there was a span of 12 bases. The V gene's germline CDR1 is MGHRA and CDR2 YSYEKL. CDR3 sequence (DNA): TGCGCCAGCAGCCAAGATAACGGCGTCAGCTCCTACGAGCAGTACTTC. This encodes CASSQDNGVSSYEQYF.

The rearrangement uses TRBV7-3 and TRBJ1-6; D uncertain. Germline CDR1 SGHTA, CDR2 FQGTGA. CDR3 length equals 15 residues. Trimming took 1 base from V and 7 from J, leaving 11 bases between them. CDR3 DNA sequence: TGTGCCAGCAGCTTAAACCAGCCCGGGAATTCACCCCTCCACTTT. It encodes CASSLNQPGNSPLHF.

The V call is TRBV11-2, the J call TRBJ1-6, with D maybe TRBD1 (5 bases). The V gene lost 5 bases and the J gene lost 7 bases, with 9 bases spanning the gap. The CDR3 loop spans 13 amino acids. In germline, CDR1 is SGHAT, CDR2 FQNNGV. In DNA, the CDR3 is TGTGCCAGCAGCCTTAGACAGAATTCACCCCTCCACTTT. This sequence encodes CASSLRQNSPLHF. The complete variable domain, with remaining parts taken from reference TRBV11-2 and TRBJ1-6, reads EAGVAQSPRYKIIEKRQSVAFWCNPISGHATLYWYQQILGQGPKLLIQFQNNGVVDDSQLPKDRFSAERLKGVDSTLKIQPAKLEDSAVYLCASSLRQNSPLHFGNGTRLTVT.

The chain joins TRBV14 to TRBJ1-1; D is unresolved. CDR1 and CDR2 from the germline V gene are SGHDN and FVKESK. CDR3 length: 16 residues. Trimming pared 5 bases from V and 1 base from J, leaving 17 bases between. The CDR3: CASSSPEEGSNTEAFF. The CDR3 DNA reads TGTGCCAGCAGCTCCCCGGAGGAGGGTTCGAACACTGAAGCTTTCTTT.